Below are 2 T cell receptor beta chains sequenced from a single sample in a study of blood T cell repertoires in COVID-19. The data were produced by immunoSEQ multiplex PCR, yet TCRdb's version contains in-frame clones alone and is incomplete. The sample contains about 200,000 clones, approximately 80% of which appear only once. The specimen sequenced was peripheral blood. Every receptor here comes from a man over 45 with active or convalescent COVID-19.

This clone was observed once. V gene TRBV10-1 combines with J gene TRBJ2-6; weak D call: TRBD1 (6 bases). Germline V gene lookup returns CDR1 WNHNN and CDR2 SYGVQD (reference sequence). The CDR3 runs to 17 residues. The V and J ends lost 6 bases and 1 base respectively, with 16 bases between them. The CDR3 reads CASRHQQGTSGANVLTF. Written as DNA, the CDR3 is TGCGCCAGCAGGCATCAACAGGGTACGTCTGGGGCCAACGTCCTGACTTTC.

This chain links TRBV5-8 with TRBJ1-5; 8 positions match TRBD1. After removal of 0 bases from V and 6 bases from J, the junction contained 5 bases not matched to a gene. This CDR3 region has 15 residues. Per the germline V gene, CDR1 is SGHTS and CDR2 is YDEGEE. The CDR3 reads CASSLGDRGIQPQHF. The CDR3 nucleotides read TGTGCCAGCAGCTTGGGAGACAGGGGAATTCAGCCCCAGCATTTT.